This T cell receptor beta chain was observed in a study of T-cell reconstitution after alpha-beta-depleted transplantation in children. This clonotype has a count of ten or more. The TCRbeta library incorporated unique molecular identifiers. TCRdb called the PCR reads again in MiXCR, with one record for every CDR3 protein. This sample carries around 64,000 distinct CDR3 sequences, about 11% of them seen once, and the ten largest clones take over 10%. Germline CDR1 is SGHVS and CDR2 is FQNEAQ. This CDR3 has 16 amino acids. With 4 bases clipped from V and 3 bases from J, the junction kept 4 bases outside the gene matches.

The sequence was obtained from a boy aged 10-17 years with acute myeloid leukemia, due to receive a stem cell transplant. The material was PBMCs, obtained before TCRalphabeta/CD19-depleted stem cell transplant. The genes are TRBV7-8 and TRBJ2-3; 13 bases are shared with TRBD2. The CDR3 sequence: CASSSPLAGGTDTQYF. The CDR3 DNA follows: TGTGCCAGCAGCTCTCCACTAGCGGGGGGGACAGATACGCAGTATTTT. Filled out from reference TRBV7-8 and TRBJ2-3, the complete variable domain reads GAGVSQSPRYKVAKRGQDVALRCDPISGHVSLFWYQQALGQGPEFLTYFQNEAQLDKSGLPSDRFFAERPEGSVSTLKIQRTQQEDSAVYLCASSSPLAGGTDTQYFGPGTRLTVL.